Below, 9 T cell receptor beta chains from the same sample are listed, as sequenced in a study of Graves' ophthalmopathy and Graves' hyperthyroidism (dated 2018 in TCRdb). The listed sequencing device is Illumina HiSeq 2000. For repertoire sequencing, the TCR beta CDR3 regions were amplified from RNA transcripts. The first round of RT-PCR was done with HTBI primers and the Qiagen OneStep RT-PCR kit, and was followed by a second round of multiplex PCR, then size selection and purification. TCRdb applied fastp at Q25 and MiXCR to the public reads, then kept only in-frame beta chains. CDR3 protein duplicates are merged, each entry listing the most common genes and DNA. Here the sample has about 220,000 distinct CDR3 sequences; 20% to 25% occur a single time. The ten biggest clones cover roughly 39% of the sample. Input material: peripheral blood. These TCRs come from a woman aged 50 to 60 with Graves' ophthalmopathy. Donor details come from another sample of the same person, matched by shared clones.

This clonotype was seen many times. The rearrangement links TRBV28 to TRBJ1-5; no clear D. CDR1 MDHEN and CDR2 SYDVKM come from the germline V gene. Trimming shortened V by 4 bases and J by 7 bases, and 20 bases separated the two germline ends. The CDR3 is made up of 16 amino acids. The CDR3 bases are TGTGCCAGCAGTTCCGTCGGGCCAAAAGCTCGGCAGCCCCAGCATTTT. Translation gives CASSSVGPKARQPQHF.

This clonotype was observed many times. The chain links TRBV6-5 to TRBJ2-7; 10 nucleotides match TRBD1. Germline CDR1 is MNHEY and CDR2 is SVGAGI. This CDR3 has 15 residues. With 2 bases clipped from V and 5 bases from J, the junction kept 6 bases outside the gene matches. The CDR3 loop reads CASSYPGQGKDEQYF. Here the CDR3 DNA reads TGTGCCAGCAGTTACCCGGGACAGGGGAAGGACGAGCAGTACTTC.

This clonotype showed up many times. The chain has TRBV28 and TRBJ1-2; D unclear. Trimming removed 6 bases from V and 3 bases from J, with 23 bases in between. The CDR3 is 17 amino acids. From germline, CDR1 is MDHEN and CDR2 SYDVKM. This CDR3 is CASRQALGDYLHYGYTF. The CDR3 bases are TGTGCCAGCAGGCAAGCGTTGGGCGACTATCTCCACTATGGCTACACCTTC.

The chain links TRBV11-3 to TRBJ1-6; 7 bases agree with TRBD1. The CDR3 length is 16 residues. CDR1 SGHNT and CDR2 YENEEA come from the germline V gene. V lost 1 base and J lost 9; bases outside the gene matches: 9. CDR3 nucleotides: TGTGCCAGCAGCTTAGTTTGGGACAGCCCGATTTCACCCCTCCACTTT. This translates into CASSLVWDSPISPLHF.

CDR3 amino acids: CASNDRSYGYTF. CDR3 bases: TGTGCCAGCAATGACAGGTCCTATGGCTACACCTTC. The V and J genes are TRBV6-1 and TRBJ1-2; the D gene is possibly TRBD1 (6 bases). The CDR3 contains 12 residues. V lost 7 bases to trimming and J lost 4 bases, with 10 bases between them. The germline CDR1 and CDR2 sequences are MNHNS and SASEGT.

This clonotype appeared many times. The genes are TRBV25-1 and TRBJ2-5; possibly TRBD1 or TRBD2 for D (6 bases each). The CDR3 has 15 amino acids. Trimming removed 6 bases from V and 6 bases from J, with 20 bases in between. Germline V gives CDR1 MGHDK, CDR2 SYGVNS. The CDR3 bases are TGTGCCAGCAGATCAGGGGTGGTCCGGGAGAAGACCCAGTACTTC. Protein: CASRSGVVREKTQYF.

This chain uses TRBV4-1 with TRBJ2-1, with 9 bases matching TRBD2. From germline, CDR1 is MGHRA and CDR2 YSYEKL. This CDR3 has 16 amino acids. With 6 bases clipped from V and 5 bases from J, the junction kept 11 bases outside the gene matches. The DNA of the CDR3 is TGCGCCAGCAGGGTTTCGACTAGCGGAAACAACAATGAGCAGTTCTTC. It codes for CASRVSTSGNNNEQFF.

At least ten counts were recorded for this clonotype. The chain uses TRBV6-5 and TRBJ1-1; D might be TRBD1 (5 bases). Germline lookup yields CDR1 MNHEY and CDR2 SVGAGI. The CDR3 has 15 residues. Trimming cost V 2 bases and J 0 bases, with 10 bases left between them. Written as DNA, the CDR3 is TGTGCCAGCAGTTACCGTTCAGGGTTGAACACTGAAGCTTTCTTT. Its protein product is CASSYRSGLNTEAFF.

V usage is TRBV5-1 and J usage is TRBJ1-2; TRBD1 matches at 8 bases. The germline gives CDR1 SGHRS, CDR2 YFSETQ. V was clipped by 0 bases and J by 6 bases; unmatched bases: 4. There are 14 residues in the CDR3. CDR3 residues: CASSLGTGIDGYTF. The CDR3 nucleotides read TGCGCCAGCAGCTTGGGGACAGGGATCGATGGCTACACCTTC.